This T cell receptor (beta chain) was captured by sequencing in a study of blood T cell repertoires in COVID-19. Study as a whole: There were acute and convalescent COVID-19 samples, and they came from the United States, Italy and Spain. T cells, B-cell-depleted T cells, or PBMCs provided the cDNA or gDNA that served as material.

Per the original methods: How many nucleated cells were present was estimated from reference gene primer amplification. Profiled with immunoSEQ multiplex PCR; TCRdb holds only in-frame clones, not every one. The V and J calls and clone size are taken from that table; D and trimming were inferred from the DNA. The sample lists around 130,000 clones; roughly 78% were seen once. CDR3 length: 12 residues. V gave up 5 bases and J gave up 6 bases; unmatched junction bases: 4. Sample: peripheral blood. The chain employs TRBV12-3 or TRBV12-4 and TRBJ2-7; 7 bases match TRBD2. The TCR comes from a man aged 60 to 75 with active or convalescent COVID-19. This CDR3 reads CASSRGEGEQYF. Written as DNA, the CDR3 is TGTGCCAGCAGTCGGGGGGAGGGCGAGCAGTACTTC.